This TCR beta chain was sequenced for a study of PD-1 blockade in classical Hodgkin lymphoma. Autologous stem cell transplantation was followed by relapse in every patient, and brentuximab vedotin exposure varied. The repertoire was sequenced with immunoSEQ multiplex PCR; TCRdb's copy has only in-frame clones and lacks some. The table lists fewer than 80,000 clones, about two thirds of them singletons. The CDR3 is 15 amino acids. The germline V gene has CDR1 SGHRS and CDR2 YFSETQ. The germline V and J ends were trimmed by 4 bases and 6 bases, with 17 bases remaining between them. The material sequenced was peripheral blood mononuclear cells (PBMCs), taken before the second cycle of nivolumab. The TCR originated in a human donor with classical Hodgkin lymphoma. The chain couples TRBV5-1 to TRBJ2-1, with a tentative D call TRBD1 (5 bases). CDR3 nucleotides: TGCGCCAGCAGCCCGGTAACCATAGGGGCCAATGAGCAGTTCTTC. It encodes CASSPVTIGANEQFF.